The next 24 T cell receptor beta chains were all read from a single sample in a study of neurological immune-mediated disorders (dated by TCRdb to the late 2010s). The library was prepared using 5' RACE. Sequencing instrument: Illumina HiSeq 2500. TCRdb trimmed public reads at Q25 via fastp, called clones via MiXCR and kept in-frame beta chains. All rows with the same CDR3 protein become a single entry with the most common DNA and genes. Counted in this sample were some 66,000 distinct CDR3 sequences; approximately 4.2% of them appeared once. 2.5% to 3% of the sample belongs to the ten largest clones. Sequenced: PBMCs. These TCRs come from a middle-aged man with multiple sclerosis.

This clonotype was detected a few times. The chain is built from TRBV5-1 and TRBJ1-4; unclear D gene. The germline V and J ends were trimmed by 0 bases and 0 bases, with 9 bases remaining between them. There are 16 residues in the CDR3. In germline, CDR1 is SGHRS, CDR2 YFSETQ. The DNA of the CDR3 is TGCGCCAGCAGCTTGGGAGGGCTTGCAACTAATGAAAAACTGTTTTTT. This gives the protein CASSLGGLATNEKLFF.

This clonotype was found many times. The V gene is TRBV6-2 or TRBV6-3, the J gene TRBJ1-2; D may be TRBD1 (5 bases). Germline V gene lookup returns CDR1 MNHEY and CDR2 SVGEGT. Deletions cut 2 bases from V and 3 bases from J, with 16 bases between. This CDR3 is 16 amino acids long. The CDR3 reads CASSYGNRGKYYGYTF. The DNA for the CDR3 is TGTGCCAGCAGTTACGGCAATCGGGGCAAATACTATGGCTACACCTTC.

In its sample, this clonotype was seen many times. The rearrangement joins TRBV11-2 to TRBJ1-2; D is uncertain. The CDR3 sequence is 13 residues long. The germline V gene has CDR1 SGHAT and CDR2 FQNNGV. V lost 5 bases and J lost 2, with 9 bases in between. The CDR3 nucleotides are TGTGCCAGCAGCACCCGACGGAACTATGGCTACACCTTC. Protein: CASSTRRNYGYTF.

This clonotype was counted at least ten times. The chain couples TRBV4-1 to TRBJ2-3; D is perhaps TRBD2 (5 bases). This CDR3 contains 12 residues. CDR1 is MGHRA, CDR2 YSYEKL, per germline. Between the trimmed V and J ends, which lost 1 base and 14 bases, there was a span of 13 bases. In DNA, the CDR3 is TGCGCCAGCAGCCAAGGTGAGGGCCTGGTGTATTTT. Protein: CASSQGEGLVYF.

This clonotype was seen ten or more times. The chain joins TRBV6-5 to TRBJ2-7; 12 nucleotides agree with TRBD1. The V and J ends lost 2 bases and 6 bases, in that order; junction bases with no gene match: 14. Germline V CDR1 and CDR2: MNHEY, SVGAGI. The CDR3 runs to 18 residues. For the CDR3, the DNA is TGTGCCAGCAGTTACACGCCCCGGGACAGGGGGCGCCTGCTCGAGCAGTACGTC. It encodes CASSYTPRDRGRLLEQYV.

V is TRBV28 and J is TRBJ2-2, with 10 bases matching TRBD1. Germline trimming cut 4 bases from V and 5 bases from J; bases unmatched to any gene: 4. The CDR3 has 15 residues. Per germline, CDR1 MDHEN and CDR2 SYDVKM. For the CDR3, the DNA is TGTGCCAGCAGTTCCTCGGGACAGGGGACCGGGGAGCTGTTTTTT. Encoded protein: CASSSSGQGTGELFF. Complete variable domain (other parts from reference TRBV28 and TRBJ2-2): DVKVTQSSRYLVKRTGEKVFLECVQDMDHENMFWYRQDPGLGLRLIYFSYDVKMKEKGDIPEGYSVSREKKERFSLILESASTNQTSMYLCASSSSGQGTGELFFGEGSRLTVL.

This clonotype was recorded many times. The CDR3 here is CASSRGGRDYGYTF. DNA of the CDR3: TGTGCCAGCAGTCGGGGGGGCCGGGACTATGGCTACACCTTC. The chain combines TRBV27 with TRBJ1-2; perhaps TRBD1 as D (6 bases). Germline-derived CDR1 and CDR2 are MNHEY and SMNVEV (reference sequence). The CDR3 has 14 residues. With 5 bases removed from V and 3 bases from J, the gap between germline ends came to 13 bases.

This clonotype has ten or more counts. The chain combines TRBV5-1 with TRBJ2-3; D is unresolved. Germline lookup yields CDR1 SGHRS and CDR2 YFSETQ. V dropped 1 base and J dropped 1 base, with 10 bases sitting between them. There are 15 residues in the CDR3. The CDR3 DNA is TGCGCCAGCAGCTTGATGGGCTGGGGCACAGATACGCAGTATTTT. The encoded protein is CASSLMGWGTDTQYF.

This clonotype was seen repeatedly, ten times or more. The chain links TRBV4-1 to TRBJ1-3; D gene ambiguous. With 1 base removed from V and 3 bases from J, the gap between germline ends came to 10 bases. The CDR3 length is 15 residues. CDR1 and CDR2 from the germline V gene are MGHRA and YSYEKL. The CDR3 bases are TGCGCCAGCAGCCAAGCTTCCCCGGGTGGAAACACCATATATTTT. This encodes CASSQASPGGNTIYF.

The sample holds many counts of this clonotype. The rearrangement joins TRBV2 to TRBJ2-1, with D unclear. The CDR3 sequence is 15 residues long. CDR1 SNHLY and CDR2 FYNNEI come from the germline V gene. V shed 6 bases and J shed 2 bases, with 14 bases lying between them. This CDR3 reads CASREMTAAYNEQFF. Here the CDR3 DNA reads TGTGCCAGCAGGGAGATGACCGCGGCCTACAATGAGCAGTTCTTC.

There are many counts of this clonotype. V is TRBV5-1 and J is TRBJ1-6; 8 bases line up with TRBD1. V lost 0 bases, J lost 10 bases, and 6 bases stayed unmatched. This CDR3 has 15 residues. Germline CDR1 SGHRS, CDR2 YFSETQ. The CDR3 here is CASSLGNQGASPLHF. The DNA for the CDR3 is TGCGCCAGCAGCTTGGGCAACCAGGGGGCATCACCCCTCCACTTT.

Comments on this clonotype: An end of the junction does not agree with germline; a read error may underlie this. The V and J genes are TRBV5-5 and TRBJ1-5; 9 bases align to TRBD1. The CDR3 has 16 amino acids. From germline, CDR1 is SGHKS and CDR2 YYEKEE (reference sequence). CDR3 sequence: CASSGTGTRAAQPQNF. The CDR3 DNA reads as TGTGCCAGCAGCGGGACAGGGACGCGGGCTGCTCAGCCCCAGAATTTT.

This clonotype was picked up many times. CDR3: CASAGGDINEQFF. In DNA, the CDR3 is TGTGCCAGTGCGGGGGGCGATATTAATGAGCAGTTCTTC. The V call is TRBV5-5, the J call TRBJ2-1, with 8 bases fitting TRBD2. The CDR3 has 13 residues. The V segment lost 8 bases and the J segment 7 bases; nucleotides outside the gene matches: 8. Germline CDR1 reads SGHKS; CDR2 reads YYEKEE (reference sequence). Combining the CDR3 with reference TRBV5-5 and TRBJ2-1 gives the whole variable domain DAGVTQSPTHLIKTRGQQVTLRCSPISGHKSVSWYQQVLGQGPQFIFQYYEKEERGRGNFPDRFSARQFPNYSSELNVNALLLGDSALYLCASAGGDINEQFFGPGTRLTVL.

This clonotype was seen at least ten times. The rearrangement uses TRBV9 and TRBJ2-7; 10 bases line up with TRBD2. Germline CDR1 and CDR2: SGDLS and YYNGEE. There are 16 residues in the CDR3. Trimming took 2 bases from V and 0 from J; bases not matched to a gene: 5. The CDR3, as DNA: TGTGCCAGCAGCGTCACTAGCGGGGAAGACTCCTACGAGCAGTACGTC. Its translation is CASSVTSGEDSYEQYV.

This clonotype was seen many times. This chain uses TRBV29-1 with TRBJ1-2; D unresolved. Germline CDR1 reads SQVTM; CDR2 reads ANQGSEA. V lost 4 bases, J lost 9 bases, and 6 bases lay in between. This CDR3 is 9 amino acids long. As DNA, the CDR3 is TGCAGCGTTGGGTCCAGCTACACCTTC. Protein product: CSVGSSYTF.

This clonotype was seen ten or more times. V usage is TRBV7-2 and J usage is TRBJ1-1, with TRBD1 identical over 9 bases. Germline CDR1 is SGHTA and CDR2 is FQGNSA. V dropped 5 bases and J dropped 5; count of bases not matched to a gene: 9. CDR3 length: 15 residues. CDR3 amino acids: CASSTTGTGYTEAFF. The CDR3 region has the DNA TGTGCCAGCAGCACAACCGGGACAGGGTATACTGAAGCTTTCTTT.

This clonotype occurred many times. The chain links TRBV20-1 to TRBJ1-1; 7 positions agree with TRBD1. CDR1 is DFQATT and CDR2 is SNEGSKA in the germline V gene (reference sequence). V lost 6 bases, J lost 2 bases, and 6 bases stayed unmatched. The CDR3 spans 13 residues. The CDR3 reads CSAPGTVNTEAFF. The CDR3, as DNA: TGCAGTGCACCAGGGACAGTTAACACTGAAGCTTTCTTT.

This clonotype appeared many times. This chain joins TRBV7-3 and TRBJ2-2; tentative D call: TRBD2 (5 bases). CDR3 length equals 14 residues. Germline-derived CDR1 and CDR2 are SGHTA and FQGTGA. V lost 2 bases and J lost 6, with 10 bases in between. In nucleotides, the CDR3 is TGTGCCAGCAGCTTAGCAAAGGGAGCCGGGGAGCTGTTTTTT. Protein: CASSLAKGAGELFF.

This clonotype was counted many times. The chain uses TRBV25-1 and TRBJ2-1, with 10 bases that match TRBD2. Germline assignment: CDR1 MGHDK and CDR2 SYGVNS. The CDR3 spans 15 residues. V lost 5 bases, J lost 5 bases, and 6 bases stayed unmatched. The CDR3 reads CASSRPGLAHNEQFF. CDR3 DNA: TGTGCCAGCAGTCGCCCGGGACTAGCGCACAATGAGCAGTTCTTC.

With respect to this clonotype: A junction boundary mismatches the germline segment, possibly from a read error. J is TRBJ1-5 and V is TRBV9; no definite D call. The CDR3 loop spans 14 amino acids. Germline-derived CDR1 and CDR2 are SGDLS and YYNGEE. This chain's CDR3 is CASSVDHSNQPQNF. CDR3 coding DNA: TGTGCCAGCAGCGTAGACCATAGCAATCAGCCCCAGAATTTT.

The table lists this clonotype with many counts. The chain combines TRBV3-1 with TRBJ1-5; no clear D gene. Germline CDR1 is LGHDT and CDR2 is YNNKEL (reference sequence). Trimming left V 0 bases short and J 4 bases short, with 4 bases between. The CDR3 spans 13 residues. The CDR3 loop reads CASSQDLNQPQHF. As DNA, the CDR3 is TGTGCCAGCAGCCAAGATCTGAATCAGCCCCAGCATTTT.

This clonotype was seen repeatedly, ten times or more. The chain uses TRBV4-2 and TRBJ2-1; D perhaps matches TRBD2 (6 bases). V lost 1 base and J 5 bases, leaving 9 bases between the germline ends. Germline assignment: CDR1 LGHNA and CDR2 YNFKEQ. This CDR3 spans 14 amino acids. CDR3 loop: CASSQVGTDNEQFF. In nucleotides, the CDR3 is TGTGCCAGCAGCCAAGTTGGGACTGACAATGAGCAGTTCTTC.

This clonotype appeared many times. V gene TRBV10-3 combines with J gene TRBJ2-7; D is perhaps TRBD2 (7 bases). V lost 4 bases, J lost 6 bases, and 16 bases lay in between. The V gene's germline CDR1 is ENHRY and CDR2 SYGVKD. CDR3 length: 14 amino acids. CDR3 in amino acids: CAISATGRGGEQYF. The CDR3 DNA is TGTGCCATCAGTGCCACAGGGAGGGGAGGCGAGCAGTACTTC.

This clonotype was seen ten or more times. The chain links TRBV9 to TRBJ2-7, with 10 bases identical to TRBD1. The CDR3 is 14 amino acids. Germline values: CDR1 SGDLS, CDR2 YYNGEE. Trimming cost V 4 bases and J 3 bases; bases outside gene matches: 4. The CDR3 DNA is TGTGCCAGCAGCAAGGACAGGGGGATCTACGAGCAGTACTTC. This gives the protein CASSKDRGIYEQYF. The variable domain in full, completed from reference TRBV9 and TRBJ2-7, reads DSGVTQTPKHLITATGQRVTLRCSPRSGDLSVYWYQQSLDQGLQFLIQYYNGEERAKGNILERFSAQQFPDLHSELNLSSLELGDSALYFCASSKDRGIYEQYFGPGTRLTVT.